This TCR beta chain appears in the sequencing data of a study of shared clonotypes between healthy human individuals. General observations from the study: Sorted-subset samples were not fully sequenced, rarefaction indicated. Limited genetic and exposure-history diversity came from having few donors. Generation of non-shared clonotypes was less probable than generation of clonotypes shared by all four donors.

A remark on this clone: Its antigen remains unknown.

The V gene's germline CDR1 is MNHEY and CDR2 SMNVEV (reference sequence). Trimming removed 0 bases at V and 5 bases at J, with 7 bases between. The CDR3 length is 13 residues. Repertoires were generated with immunoSEQ multiplex PCR, while TCRdb's copy carries only in-frame clones and drops some. The data contain 500,000 or so clones, roughly 95% of them singletons. Sequenced sample: naive CD4+ T cells sorted from blood. Subset in this sample: CD45RA+ positively selected. J is TRBJ1-2 and V is TRBV27; the D is unclear. The source of this sequence is a woman in her thirties in good health. CDR3 amino acids: CASSLSTAYGYTF. CDR3 DNA sequence: TGTGCCAGCAGTTTATCCACAGCTTATGGCTACACCTTC.